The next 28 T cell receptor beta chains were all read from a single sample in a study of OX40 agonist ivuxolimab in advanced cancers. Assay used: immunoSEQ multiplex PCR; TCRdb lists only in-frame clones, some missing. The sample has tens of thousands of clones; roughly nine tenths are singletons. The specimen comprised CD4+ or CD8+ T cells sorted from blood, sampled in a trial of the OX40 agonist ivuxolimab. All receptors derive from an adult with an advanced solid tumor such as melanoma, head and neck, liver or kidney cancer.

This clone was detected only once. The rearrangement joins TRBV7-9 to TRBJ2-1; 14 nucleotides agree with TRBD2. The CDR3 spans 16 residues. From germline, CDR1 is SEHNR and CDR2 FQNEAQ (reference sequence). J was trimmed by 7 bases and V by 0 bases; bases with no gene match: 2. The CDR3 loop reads CASSLATSGGENEQFF. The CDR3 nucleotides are TGTGCCAGCAGCTTAGCGACTAGCGGGGGGGAGAATGAGCAGTTCTTC.

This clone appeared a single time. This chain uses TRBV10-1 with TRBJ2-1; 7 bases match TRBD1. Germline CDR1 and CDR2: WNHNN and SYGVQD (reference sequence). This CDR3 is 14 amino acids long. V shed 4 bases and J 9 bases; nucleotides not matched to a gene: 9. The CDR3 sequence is CASSGAGTEAEQFF. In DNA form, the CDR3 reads TGCGCCAGCAGTGGGGCCGGGACAGAAGCTGAGCAGTTCTTC.

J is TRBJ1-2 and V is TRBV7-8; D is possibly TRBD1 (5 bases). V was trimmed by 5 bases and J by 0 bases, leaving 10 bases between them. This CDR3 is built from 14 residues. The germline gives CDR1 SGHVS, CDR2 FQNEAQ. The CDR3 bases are TGTGCCAGCAGCAGGGACGCCACTAACTATGGCTACACCTTC. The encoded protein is CASSRDATNYGYTF. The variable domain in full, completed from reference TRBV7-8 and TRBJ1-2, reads GAGVSQSPRYKVAKRGQDVALRCDPISGHVSLFWYQQALGQGPEFLTYFQNEAQLDKSGLPSDRFFAERPEGSVSTLKIQRTQQEDSAVYLCASSRDATNYGYTFGSGTRLTVV.

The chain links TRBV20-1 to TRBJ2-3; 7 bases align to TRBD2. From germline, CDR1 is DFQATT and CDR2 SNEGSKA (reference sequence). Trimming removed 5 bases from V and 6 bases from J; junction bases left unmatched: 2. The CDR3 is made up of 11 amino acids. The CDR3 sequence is CSAGAGDTQYF. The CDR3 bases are TGCAGTGCTGGAGCGGGGGATACGCAGTATTTT.

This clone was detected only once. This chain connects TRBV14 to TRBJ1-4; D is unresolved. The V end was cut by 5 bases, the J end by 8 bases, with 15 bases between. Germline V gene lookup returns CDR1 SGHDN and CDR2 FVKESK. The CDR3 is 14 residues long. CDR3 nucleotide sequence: TGTGCCAGCAGCTCAGTAATGGCCCTCGAAAAACTGTTTTTT. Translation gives CASSSVMALEKLFF.

CDR3 sequence: CASSPPKPSYGYTF. CDR3 nucleotides: TGTGCCAGCAGCCCCCCAAAGCCCTCCTATGGCTACACCTTC. The chain carries TRBV7-9 and TRBJ1-2; D remains unclear. The germline gives CDR1 SEHNR, CDR2 FQNEAQ (reference sequence). CDR3 length equals 14 residues. V was cut by 5 bases and J by 4 bases, with 14 bases left in between.

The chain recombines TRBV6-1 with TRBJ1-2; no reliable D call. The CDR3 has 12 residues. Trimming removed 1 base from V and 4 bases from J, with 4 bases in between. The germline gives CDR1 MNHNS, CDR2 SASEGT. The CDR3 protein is CASSEGSYGYTF. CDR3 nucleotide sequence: TGTGCCAGCAGTGAAGGGAGCTATGGCTACACCTTC.

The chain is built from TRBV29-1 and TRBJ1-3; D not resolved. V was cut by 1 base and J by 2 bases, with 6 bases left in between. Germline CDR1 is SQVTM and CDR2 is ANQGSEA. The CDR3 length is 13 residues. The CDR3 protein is CSVEGEPGNTIYF. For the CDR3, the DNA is TGCAGCGTTGAAGGCGAACCTGGAAACACCATATATTTT.

The CDR3 protein is CASSLDSTGIGIFYEQYF. As DNA, the CDR3 is TGTGCCAGCAGCTTGGATTCGACAGGGATAGGGATCTTTTACGAGCAGTACTTC. V usage is TRBV5-5 and J usage is TRBJ2-7; 7 nucleotides agree with TRBD1. Germline CDR1 reads SGHKS; CDR2 reads YYEKEE (reference sequence). J was trimmed by 4 bases and V by 0 bases; bases with no gene match: 16. This CDR3 has 18 amino acids.

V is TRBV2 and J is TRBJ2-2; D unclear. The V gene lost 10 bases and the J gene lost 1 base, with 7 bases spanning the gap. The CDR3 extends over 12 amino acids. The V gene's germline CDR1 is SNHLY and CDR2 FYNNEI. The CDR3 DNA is TGTGCCACGCAGAAGAACACCGGGGAGCTGTTTTTT. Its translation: CATQKNTGELFF.

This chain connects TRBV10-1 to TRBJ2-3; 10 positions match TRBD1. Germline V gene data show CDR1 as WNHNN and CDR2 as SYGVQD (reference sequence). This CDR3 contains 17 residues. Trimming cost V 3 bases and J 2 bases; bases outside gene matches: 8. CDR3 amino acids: CASSDSGQGLPTDTQYF. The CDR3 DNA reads TGCGCCAGCAGTGACTCGGGACAGGGGCTACCCACAGATACGCAGTATTTT.

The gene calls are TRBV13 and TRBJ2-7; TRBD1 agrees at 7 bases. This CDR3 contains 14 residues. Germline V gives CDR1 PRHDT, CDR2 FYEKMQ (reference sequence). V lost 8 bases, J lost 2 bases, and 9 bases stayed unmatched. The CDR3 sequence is CASATRGITYEQYF. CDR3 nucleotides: TGTGCCAGCGCTACCAGGGGGATCACCTACGAGCAGTACTTC.

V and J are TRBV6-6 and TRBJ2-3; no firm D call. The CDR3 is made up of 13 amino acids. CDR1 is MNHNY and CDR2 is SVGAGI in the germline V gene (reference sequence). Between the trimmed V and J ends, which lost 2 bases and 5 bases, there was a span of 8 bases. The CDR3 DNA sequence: TGTGCCAGCAGTTACAATCCCGGAGATACGCAGTATTTT. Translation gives CASSYNPGDTQYF.

As DNA, the CDR3 is TGTGCCAGTAGTACCCCGGACAGATCTATCTCCTACAATGAGCAGTTCTTC. It codes for CASSTPDRSISYNEQFF. The J gene is TRBJ2-1, the V gene TRBV19, with D possibly being TRBD1 (6 bases). This CDR3 is built from 17 residues. Per the germline V gene, CDR1 is LNHDA and CDR2 is SQIVND (reference sequence). V was clipped by 4 bases and J by 0 bases, with 16 bases between them.

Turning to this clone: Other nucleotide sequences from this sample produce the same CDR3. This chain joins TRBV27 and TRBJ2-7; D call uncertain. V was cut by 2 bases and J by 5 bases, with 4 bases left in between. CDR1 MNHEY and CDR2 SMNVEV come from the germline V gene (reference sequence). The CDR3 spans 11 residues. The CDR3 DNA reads TGTGCCAGCAGTTTAGGGAACGAGCAGTACTTC. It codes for CASSLGNEQYF.

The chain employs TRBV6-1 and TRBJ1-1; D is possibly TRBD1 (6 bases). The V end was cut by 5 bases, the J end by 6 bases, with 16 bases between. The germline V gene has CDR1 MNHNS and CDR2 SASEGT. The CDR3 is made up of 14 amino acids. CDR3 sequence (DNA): TGTGCCAGCAGTAGAACCTACAGGGACGCTGAAGCTTTCTTT. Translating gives CASSRTYRDAEAFF.

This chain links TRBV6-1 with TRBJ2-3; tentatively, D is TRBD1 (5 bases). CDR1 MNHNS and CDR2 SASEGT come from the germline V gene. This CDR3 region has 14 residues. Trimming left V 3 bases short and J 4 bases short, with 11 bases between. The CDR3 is CASSDRVSADTQYF. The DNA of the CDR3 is TGTGCCAGCAGTGACAGGGTTAGTGCAGATACGCAGTATTTT.

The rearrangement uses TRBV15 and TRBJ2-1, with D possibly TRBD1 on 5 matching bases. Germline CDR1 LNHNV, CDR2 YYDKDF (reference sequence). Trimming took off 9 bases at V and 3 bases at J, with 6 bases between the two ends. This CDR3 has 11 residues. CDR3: CATGHYNEQFF. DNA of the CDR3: TGTGCCACAGGACACTACAATGAGCAGTTCTTC.

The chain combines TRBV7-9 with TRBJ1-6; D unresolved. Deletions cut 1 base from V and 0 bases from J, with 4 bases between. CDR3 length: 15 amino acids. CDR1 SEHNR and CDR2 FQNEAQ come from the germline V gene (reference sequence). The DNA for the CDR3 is TGTGCCAGCAGCTTAGAGAGCTCCTATAATTCACCCCTCCACTTT. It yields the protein CASSLESSYNSPLHF.

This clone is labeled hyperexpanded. CDR3 sequence (DNA): TGTGCCTGGAGAGACACGGAATATTCACCCCTCCACTTT. Translated, it gives CAWRDTEYSPLHF. The genes are TRBV30 and TRBJ1-6, with D unclear. The germline V gene has CDR1 GTSNPN and CDR2 SVGIG (reference sequence). The CDR3 contains 13 residues. V dropped 3 bases and J dropped 8 bases, with 11 bases sitting between them.

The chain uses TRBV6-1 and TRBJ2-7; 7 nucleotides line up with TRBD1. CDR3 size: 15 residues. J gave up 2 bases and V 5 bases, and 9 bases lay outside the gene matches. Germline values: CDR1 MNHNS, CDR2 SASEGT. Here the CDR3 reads CASSTTTGLTYEQYF. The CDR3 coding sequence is TGTGCCAGCAGTACAACGACAGGGTTAACCTACGAGCAGTACTTC.

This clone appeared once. Here the CDR3 reads CSVERTGETQYF. In DNA form, the CDR3 reads TGCAGCGTTGAAAGGACAGGAGAGACCCAGTACTTC. The chain employs TRBV29-1 and TRBJ2-5, with TRBD1 identical over 7 bases. CDR1 and CDR2 from the germline V gene are SQVTM and ANQGSEA. The CDR3 consists of 12 residues. Unmatched junction bases numbered 1, after V lost 2 bases and J lost 4 bases.

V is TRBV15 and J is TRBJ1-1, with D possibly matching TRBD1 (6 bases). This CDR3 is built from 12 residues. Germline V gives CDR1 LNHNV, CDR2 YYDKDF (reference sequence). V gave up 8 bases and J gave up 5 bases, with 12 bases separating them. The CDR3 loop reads CATQQGTTEAFF. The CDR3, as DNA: TGTGCCACCCAGCAGGGGACGACTGAAGCTTTCTTT.

Here the CDR3 reads CASSLLAGGYNSPLHF. For the CDR3, the DNA is TGTGCCAGCAGCTTGTTGGCAGGGGGATATAATTCACCCCTCCACTTT. The rearrangement links TRBV5-4 to TRBJ1-6; 7 bases are shared with TRBD1. The CDR3 totals 16 residues. V dropped 1 base and J dropped 4; count of bases not matched to a gene: 5. Germline V gene sequence: CDR1 SGHNT, CDR2 YYREEE (reference sequence). The full variable domain, in which reference TRBV5-4 and TRBJ1-6 provide the parts outside the CDR3, is ETGVTQSPTHLIKTRGQQVTLRCSSQSGHNTVSWYQQALGQGPQFIFQYYREEENGRGNFPPRFSGLQFPNYSSELNVNALELDDSALYLCASSLLAGGYNSPLHFGNGTRLTVT.

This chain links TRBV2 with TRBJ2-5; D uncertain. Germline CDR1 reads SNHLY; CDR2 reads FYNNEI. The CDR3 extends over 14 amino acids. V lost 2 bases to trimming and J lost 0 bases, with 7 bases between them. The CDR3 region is CASSEIGYQETQYF. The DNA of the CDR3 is TGTGCCAGCAGTGAAATAGGTTACCAAGAGACCCAGTACTTC.

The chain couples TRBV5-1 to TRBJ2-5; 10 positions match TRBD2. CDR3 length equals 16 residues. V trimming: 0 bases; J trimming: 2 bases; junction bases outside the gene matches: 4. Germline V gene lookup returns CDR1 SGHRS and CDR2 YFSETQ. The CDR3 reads CASSLEASGGQETQYF. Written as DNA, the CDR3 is TGCGCCAGCAGCTTGGAGGCTAGCGGGGGTCAAGAGACCCAGTACTTC.

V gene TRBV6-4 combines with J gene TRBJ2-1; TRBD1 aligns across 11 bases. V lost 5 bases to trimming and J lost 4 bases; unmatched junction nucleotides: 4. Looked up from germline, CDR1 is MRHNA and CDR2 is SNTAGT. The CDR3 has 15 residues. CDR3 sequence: CASSWTGGAYNEQFF. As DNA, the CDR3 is TGTGCCAGCAGTTGGACAGGGGGCGCGTACAATGAGCAGTTCTTC.

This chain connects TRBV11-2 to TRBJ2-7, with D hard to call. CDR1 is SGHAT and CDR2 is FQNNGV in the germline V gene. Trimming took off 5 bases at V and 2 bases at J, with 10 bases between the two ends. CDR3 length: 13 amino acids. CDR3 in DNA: TGTGCCAGCAGCCCTACATCCCCCTACGAGCAGTACTTC. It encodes CASSPTSPYEQYF.